This T cell receptor (beta chain) was recorded in a study of response to subunit inactivated influenza vaccine. This clonotype has more than one count but fewer than ten. Antigen: not known. TCRdb re-analysed the RT-PCR reads in MiXCR, keeping a single row per CDR3 protein. This sample carries hundreds of thousands of distinct CDR3 sequences, about 11% of them seen once, and the ten largest clones take about 11%. Points from the study as a whole: Only a handful of new T cells, the authors suggested, are recruited with each seasonal influenza vaccination.

This CDR3 comprises 18 residues. V was pared by 1 base and J by 3 bases, with 10 bases of the junction left unmatched. CDR1 is SGHVS, CDR2 FQNEAQ, per germline. This sample was shared with a second study, whose subject was T cells expressing NK-cell markers. According to that study: A 5'RACE template switching approach incorporating UMIs was used to make TCR beta cDNA. Each TCR beta repertoire originated in sorted T cells that were CD3+CD56+NKG2C+, CD3+CD56+NKG2C- or CD3+CD56-NKG2C+.

The genes are TRBV7-8 and TRBJ2-3; 10 bases are a match to TRBD2. Sequencing was performed on PBMCs from blood, taken on the day of vaccination. This receptor was identified in a man aged 45 to 65 who received an inactivated influenza vaccine. The CDR3 nucleotides are TGTGCCAGCAGCTTAGGAGTCAGCGGGAGGGCCGCGACAGATACGCAGTATTTT. Translated, it gives CASSLGVSGRAATDTQYF.